This is a list of T cell receptor beta chains from one sample in a study of blood T cells in healthy people across ages. A single record per CDR3 protein comes from TCRdb applying MiXCR to the 5' RACE reads. The repertoire holds 1,800,000 or so distinct CDR3 sequences, with approximately 39% as singletons. The material sequenced was blood. These receptors were obtained from a human donor in good health. The CDR3 runs from the conserved cysteine through the conserved F or W. D genes are given only for firm matches. Rows may omit the clone size; those that give it use once, few, many or a size class.

TRBV9	TRBJ2-7	few	TRBD1	14	TGTGCCAGCAGCGCCGACAGGGGCCCCTACGAGCAGTACTTC	CASSADRGPYEQYF
TRBV6-2/TRBV6-3	TRBJ1-5	few	-	14	TGTGCCAGCAGTAAATCCACACGGGATCAGCCCCAGCATTTT	CASSKSTRDQPQHF
TRBV4-2	TRBJ2-3	few	TRBD2	18	TGTGCCAGCAGCCAAGCCCACTCACTAGCGGGGGGCACAGATACGCAGTATTTT	CASSQAHSLAGGTDTQYF
TRBV6-6	TRBJ1-1	many	TRBD1	14	TGTGCCAGCAGTTATGACAGGGGGAACACTGAAGCTTTCTTT	CASSYDRGNTEAFF
TRBV27	TRBJ2-7	few	-	13	TGTGCCAGCAGTTCCACACCCTCCTACGAGCAGTACTTC	CASSSTPSYEQYF
TRBV7-9	TRBJ2-1	few	-	18	TGTGCCAGCAGTTGGGCCAAGGGCCGCAACCTCCTTCTAGGGGAGCAGTTCTTC	CASSWAKGRNLLLGEQFF
TRBV29-1	TRBJ2-3	few	-	15	TGCAGCGTGCAATACGCGGGGACAGTCACAGATACGCAGTATTTT	CSVQYAGTVTDTQYF
TRBV2	TRBJ2-3	few	TRBD1	15	TGTGCCAGCAGCGAAGGAGGACAGGGGACAGATACGCAGTATTTT	CASSEGGQGTDTQYF
TRBV3-1	TRBJ2-1	-	TRBD1	16	TGTGCCAGCAGCGGACAGGGGAGGGGAGGCTACAATGAGCAGTTCTTC	CASSGQGRGGYNEQFF
TRBV29-1	TRBJ1-1	few	-	11	TGCAGCTGCGGAGTGAACACTGAAGCTTTCTTT	CSCGVNTEAFF
TRBV20-1	TRBJ2-7	few	-	12	TGCAGTGCTATTCCGGGTTCCTACGAGCAGTACTTC	CSAIPGSYEQYF
TRBV9	TRBJ1-2	-	-	14	TGTGCCAGCAGCAACCACGGGGGATCGAGAGGCTACACCTTC	CASSNHGGSRGYTF
TRBV5-1	TRBJ1-2	few	-	14	TGCGCCAGCAGCTTGGAGGCGGCAGAAAATGGCTACACCTTC	CASSLEAAENGYTF
TRBV20-1	TRBJ1-1	-	-	12	TGCAGTGCTATTTTGACGTTCACTGAAGCTTTCTTT	CSAILTFTEAFF
TRBV20-1	TRBJ2-3	-	TRBD2	14	TGCAGTGCTATTAGCGGGGGGCCCATAGATACGCAGTATTTT	CSAISGGPIDTQYF
TRBV2	TRBJ2-5	-	-	16	TGTGCCAGCAGTGAAGACCGGGACTTAGGCAAAGAGACCCAGTACTTC	CASSEDRDLGKETQYF
TRBV2	TRBJ2-7	-	-	15	TGTGCCAGCAGGCGTGACAGGTGGGGAACCTACGAGCAGTACTTC	CASRRDRWGTYEQYF
TRBV6-2/TRBV6-3	TRBJ1-2	-	TRBD1	13	TGTGCCAGCGGACTACAGGGGAACTATGGCTACACCTTC	CASGLQGNYGYTF
TRBV24-1	TRBJ1-2	-	-	14	TGTGCCACCTCGCCGGATGTCACGAATGCTGGCTACACCTTC	CATSPDVTNAGYTF
TRBV4-2	TRBJ1-1	-	TRBD1	16	TGTGCCAGCAGCCCAATGGACAGGGGGCCGGAAACTGAAGCTTTCTTT	CASSPMDRGPETEAFF
TRBV20-1	TRBJ1-2	-	-	15	TGCAGTGCTAGACAGTCCGCCAGTTTAGTCTATGGCTACACCTTC	CSARQSASLVYGYTF
TRBV4-3	TRBJ2-2	-	TRBD2	17	TGCGCCAGCAGCCAAGTTTATAGCGGGGCGAACACCGGGGAGCTGTTTTTT	CASSQVYSGANTGELFF
TRBV7-3	TRBJ2-3	few	TRBD2	17	TGTGCCAGCAGCTTAACGTTTACTAGCGGGGGGACAGATACGCAGTATTTT	CASSLTFTSGGTDTQYF
TRBV7-2	TRBJ2-5	-	-	14	TGTGCCAGCAGCTTACCATGGTACCAAGAGACCCAGTACTTC	CASSLPWYQETQYF
TRBV20-1	TRBJ1-4	few	-	14	TGCAGTGCTAGAAACGAGGGAACTAATGAAAAACTGTTTTTT	CSARNEGTNEKLFF
TRBV11-1	TRBJ2-7	-	TRBD2	14	TGTGCCAGCAGCCAGTTCCGGGGGGGCCACGAGCACTACTTC	CASSQFRGGHEHYF
TRBV11-3	TRBJ1-2	once	-	15	TGTGCCAGCAGCCCGAGGGACCTAGCTAACTATGGCTACACCTTC	CASSPRDLANYGYTF
TRBV7-9	TRBJ2-1	-	TRBD1	14	TGTGCCAGCACCACAGGGGGAAGTGGGAATGAGCAGTTCTTC	CASTTGGSGNEQFF
TRBV29-1	TRBJ2-3	few	-	13	TGCAGCGTTAACGGGAGAAGCACAGATACGCAGTATTTT	CSVNGRSTDTQYF
TRBV4-1	TRBJ2-1	few	TRBD2	17	TGCGCCAGCAGCCAAGATCGAGAAGTAGCGGGGGACAGTGAGCAGTTCTTC	CASSQDREVAGDSEQFF
TRBV29-1	TRBJ2-3	-	-	13	TGCAGCGTTTTACGGACAGGCACAGATACGCAGTATTTT	CSVLRTGTDTQYF
TRBV20-1	TRBJ2-6	-	TRBD1	14	TGCAGTGCTTACAGGGGGTCGGGGGCCAACGTCCTGACTTTC	CSAYRGSGANVLTF
TRBV6-6	TRBJ1-1	few	TRBD1	14	TGTGCCAGCAGTTACTCGAACAGGGGGACTGAAGCTTTCTTT	CASSYSNRGTEAFF
TRBV7-6	TRBJ2-1	few	-	15	TGTGCCAGCAGTCACCGGCAAACCAAATACAATGAGCAGTTCTTC	CASSHRQTKYNEQFF
TRBV6-1	TRBJ2-5	-	-	18	TGTGCCAGCAGCCGACTCCCCGGGGGGACAGAGGGATTGGAGACCCAGTACTTC	CASSRLPGGTEGLETQYF
TRBV7-9	TRBJ2-7	-	TRBD1	15	TGTGCCAGCAGCTTAGTACAGGGGGCCCCCTACGAGCAGTACTTC	CASSLVQGAPYEQYF
TRBV5-8	TRBJ2-3	few	TRBD1	17	TGTGCCAGCAGCTCGATAAGACAGGGGAGCTTGGAAGATACGCAGTATTTT	CASSSIRQGSLEDTQYF
TRBV9	TRBJ1-4	-	-	14	TGTGCCAGCAGCGCGAGGCTACATAATGAAAAACTGTTTTTT	CASSARLHNEKLFF
TRBV28	TRBJ2-5	-	TRBD2	17	TGTGCCAGCAGTTCCACAACGGGGACTAGCGGGGGAGAGACCCAGTACTTC	CASSSTTGTSGGETQYF
TRBV7-3	TRBJ2-5	-	TRBD1	21	TGTGCCAGCAGCCGCACAATAAAGAATCAAACCGGGACAGGGGGCGCGGAGACCCAGTACTTC	CASSRTIKNQTGTGGAETQYF
TRBV6-2/TRBV6-3	TRBJ2-2	few	TRBD2	16	TGTGCCAGCAGTTACTCGGGAGGGTGGAACACCGGGGAGCTGTTTTTT	CASSYSGGWNTGELFF
TRBV29-1	TRBJ2-7	-	TRBD1	15	TGCAGCGCCCTTCGGGGAGGACAGGGTGTCAACGAGCAGTACTTC	CSALRGGQGVNEQYF
TRBV10-3	TRBJ2-1	-	-	16	TGTGCCACAGGGACTATTACAGGGCTCTCCTACAATGAGCAGTTCTTC	CATGTITGLSYNEQFF
TRBV20-1	TRBJ1-5	-	-	15	TGCAGTGCTAGAGTCATAGGGGTGGCCGATCAGCCCCAGCATTTT	CSARVIGVADQPQHF
TRBV4-3	TRBJ2-1	few	TRBD2	15	TGCGCCAGCAGCCAAGCGGCTAGCGGGGAGGATGAGCAGTTCTTC	CASSQAASGEDEQFF
TRBV20-1	TRBJ1-1	few	-	14	TGCAGTGCTAGAGATGGGATCCTGAACACTGAAGCTTTCTTT	CSARDGILNTEAFF
TRBV5-5	TRBJ1-1	few	-	14	TGTGCCAGCAGCTTGTGGTCAGGGAACACTGAAGCTTTCTTT	CASSLWSGNTEAFF
TRBV6-1	TRBJ1-1	few	-	14	TGTGCCAGCAGTGATTCAACGGGGGACACTGAAGCTTTCTTT	CASSDSTGDTEAFF
TRBV7-3	TRBJ2-3	-	TRBD2	16	TGTGCCAGCAGCTCTCCGCTAGCGGGGGGGACAGATACGCAGTATTTT	CASSSPLAGGTDTQYF
TRBV6-5	TRBJ2-6	few	-	15	TGTGCCAGCAGTTTCCCGACAGCTGGGGCCAACGTCCTGACTTTC	CASSFPTAGANVLTF
TRBV3-1	TRBJ1-4	-	TRBD1	15	TGTGCCAGCAGCCCATGGGACAGAACTAATGAAAAACTGTTTTTT	CASSPWDRTNEKLFF
TRBV4-1	TRBJ1-5	-	TRBD1	19	TGCGCCAGCAGCCAAGGAACAGGGGGCTCAATTGAGAGCAATCAGCCCCAGCATTTT	CASSQGTGGSIESNQPQHF
TRBV3-1	TRBJ2-6	few	-	17	TGTGCCAGCAGCCAAGTTATATTCAACTCTGGGGCCAACGTCCTGACTTTC	CASSQVIFNSGANVLTF
TRBV20-1	TRBJ2-1	-	TRBD2	16	TGCAGTGCTAGACCAGCGGGGGCCTCCTCCTACAATGAGCAGTTCTTC	CSARPAGASSYNEQFF
TRBV4-3	TRBJ2-7	few	TRBD2	14	TGCGCCAGCAGGCCGGGACTAGCGACTTACGAGCAGTACTTC	CASRPGLATYEQYF
TRBV20-1	TRBJ2-7	-	-	13	TGCTCTGGGCTGCCCAGCTCCTACAATGAGCAGTACTTC	CSGLPSSYNEQYF
TRBV24-1	TRBJ2-3	-	TRBD2	15	TGTGCCACCAGTGACAGGACTAGCTCGAGGAATACGCAGTATTTT	CATSDRTSSRNTQYF